A single TCR beta chain is shown here with its context. This sample was taken from a study of CD8 T cells in Susac syndrome. The germline V gene has CDR1 SEHNR and CDR2 FQNEAQ (reference sequence). CDR3 length: 15 residues. Unmatched junction bases numbered 11, after V lost 5 bases and J lost 6 bases. An input of 0.5 to 1 ug of RNA was subjected to reverse transcription using random hexamers. TCRdb itself ran the immunoSEQ multiplex PCR reads through MiXCR, one entry per CDR3 protein. Of some 120,000 distinct CDR3 sequences in the sample, about 95% are singletons; the top ten hold about 0.12%. From blood CD8+ and CD4+ T cells, TCR beta sequences were generated.

This TCR derives from a human donor with multiple sclerosis. The rearrangement uses TRBV7-9 and TRBJ1-2; TRBD1 agrees at 8 bases. Sequenced input: CD4+ T cells from PBMCs. For the CDR3, the DNA is TGTGCCAGCAGCGTTGACAGGGGTCAGCGCGATGGCTACACCTTC. Translation: CASSVDRGQRDGYTF.